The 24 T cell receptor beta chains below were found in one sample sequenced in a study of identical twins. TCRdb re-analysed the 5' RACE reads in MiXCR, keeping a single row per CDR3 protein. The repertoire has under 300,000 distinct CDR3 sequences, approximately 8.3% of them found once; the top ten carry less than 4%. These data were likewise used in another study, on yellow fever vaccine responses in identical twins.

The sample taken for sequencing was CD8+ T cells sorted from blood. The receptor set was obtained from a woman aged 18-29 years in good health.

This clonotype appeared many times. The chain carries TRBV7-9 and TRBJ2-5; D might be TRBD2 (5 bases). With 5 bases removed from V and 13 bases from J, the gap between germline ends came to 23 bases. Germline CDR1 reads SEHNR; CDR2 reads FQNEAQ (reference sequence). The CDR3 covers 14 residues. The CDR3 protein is CASSLSASWEHRYF. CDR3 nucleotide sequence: TGTGCCAGCAGCCTGTCCGCAAGTTGGGAGCATCGGTACTTC.

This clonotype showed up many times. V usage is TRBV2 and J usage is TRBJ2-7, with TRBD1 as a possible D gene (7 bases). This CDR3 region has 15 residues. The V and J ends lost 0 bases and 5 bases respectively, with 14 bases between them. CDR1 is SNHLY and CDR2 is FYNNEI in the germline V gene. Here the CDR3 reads CASSEAETGRNEQYF. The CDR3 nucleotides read TGTGCCAGCAGTGAAGCGGAGACAGGGAGGAACGAGCAGTACTTC.

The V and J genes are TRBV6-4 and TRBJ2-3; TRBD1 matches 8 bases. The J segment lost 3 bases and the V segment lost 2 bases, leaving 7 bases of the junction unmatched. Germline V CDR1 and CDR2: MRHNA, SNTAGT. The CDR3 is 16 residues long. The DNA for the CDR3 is TGTGCCAGCAGTGACGGTGTGCAGGGGGCAACAGATACGCAGTATTTT. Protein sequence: CASSDGVQGATDTQYF.

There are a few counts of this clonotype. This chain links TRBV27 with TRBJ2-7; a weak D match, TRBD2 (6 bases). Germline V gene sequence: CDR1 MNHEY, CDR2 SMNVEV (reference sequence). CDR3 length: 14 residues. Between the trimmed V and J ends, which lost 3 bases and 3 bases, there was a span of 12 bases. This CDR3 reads CASSLARSGYEQYF. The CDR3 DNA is TGTGCCAGCAGTTTGGCACGTAGCGGCTACGAGCAGTACTTC.

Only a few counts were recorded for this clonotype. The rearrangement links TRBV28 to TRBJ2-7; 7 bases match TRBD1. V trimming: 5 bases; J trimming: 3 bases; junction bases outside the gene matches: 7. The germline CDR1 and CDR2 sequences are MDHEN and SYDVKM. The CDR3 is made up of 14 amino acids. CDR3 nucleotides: TGTGCCAGCAGTCCGATTCGGGACAGCTACGAGCAGTACTTC. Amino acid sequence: CASSPIRDSYEQYF.

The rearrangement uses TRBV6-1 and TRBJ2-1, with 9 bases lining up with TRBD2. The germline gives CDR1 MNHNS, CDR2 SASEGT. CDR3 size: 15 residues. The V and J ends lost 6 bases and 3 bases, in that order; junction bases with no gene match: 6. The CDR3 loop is CASSPASGNYNEQFF. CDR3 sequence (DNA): TGTGCCAGCAGCCCCGCTAGCGGGAACTACAATGAGCAGTTCTTC.

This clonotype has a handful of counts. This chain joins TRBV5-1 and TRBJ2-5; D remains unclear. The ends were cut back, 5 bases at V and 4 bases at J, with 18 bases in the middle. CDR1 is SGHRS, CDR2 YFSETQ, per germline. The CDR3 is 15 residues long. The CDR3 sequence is CASSLVPFPRETQYF. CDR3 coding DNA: TGCGCCAGCAGTCTAGTTCCCTTCCCAAGAGAGACCCAGTACTTC.

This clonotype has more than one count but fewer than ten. The CDR3 DNA follows: TGTGCCAGCAGCTGGGGAGGGTACAGAGACGAAAAACTGTTTTTT. It is translated as CASSWGGYRDEKLFF. The chain joins TRBV5-4 to TRBJ1-4; D is unresolved. V was pared by 3 bases and J by 8 bases, with 17 bases between. The germline gives CDR1 SGHNT, CDR2 YYREEE (reference sequence). This CDR3 comprises 15 residues.

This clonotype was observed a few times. The CDR3, as DNA: TGTGCCAGCAGCCCATCCCTAGCCACCCCATGGGAGCAGTTCTTC. Translated: CASSPSLATPWEQFF. The chain links TRBV5-4 to TRBJ2-1, with a possible D match to TRBD2 (5 bases). This CDR3 has 15 residues. CDR1 is SGHNT and CDR2 is YYREEE in the germline V gene (reference sequence). The V end lost 4 bases, the J end lost 10 bases, and 21 bases lay between the germline ends.

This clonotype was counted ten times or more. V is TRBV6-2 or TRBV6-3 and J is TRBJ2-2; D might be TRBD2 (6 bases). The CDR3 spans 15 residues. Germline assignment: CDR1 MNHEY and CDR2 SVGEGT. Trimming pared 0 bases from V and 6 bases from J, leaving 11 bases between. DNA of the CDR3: TGTGCCAGCAGTTACTCGGAAGGGGAGGCCGGGGAGCTGTTTTTT. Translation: CASSYSEGEAGELFF.

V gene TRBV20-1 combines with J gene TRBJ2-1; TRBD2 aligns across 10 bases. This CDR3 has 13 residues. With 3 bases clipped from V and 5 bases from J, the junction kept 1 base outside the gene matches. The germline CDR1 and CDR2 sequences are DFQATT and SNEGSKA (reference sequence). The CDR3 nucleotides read TGCAGTGCTAGGGGACTAGCGAACAATGAGCAGTTCTTC. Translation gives CSARGLANNEQFF.

The CDR3 DNA sequence: TGTGCCAGCAGTTTATCAGGGGACGGGGACGAGCAGTACTTC. Translation: CASSLSGDGDEQYF. The rearrangement links TRBV27 to TRBJ2-7; D possibly matches TRBD1 or TRBD2 (5 bases each). This CDR3 is built from 14 residues. Trimming stripped 0 bases from V and 5 bases from J, with 11 bases between. The germline V gene encodes CDR1 MNHEY and CDR2 SMNVEV (reference sequence).

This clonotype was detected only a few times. CDR3 sequence: CASSYFTRAEWKTQYF. The DNA for the CDR3 is TGTGCCAGCAGTTACTTTACGCGGGCGGAGTGGAAGACCCAGTACTTC. The chain couples TRBV6-2 or TRBV6-3 to TRBJ2-5; D possibly corresponds to TRBD2 (5 bases). Germline lookup yields CDR1 MNHEY and CDR2 SVGEGT. V was cut by 1 base and J by 6 bases, with 18 bases left in between. The CDR3 runs to 16 residues.

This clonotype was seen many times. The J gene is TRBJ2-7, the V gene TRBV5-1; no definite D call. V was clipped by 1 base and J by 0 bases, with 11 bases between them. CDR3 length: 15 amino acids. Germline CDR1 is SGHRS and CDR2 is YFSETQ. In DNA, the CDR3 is TGCGCCAGCAGCTTGAGGCAGGCAAGCTCCTACGAGCAGTACTTC. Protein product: CASSLRQASSYEQYF.

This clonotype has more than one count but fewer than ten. CDR3 sequence (DNA): TGTGCCAGCAGTTATTCAAAAATAAGCAGGGATATGAACACTGAAGCTTTCTTT. Its translation is CASSYSKISRDMNTEAFF. The chain recombines TRBV6-5 with TRBJ1-1; weak D call: TRBD1 (5 bases). Germline V gives CDR1 MNHEY, CDR2 SVGAGI. Trimming cost V 3 bases and J 0 bases, with 20 bases left between them. The CDR3 has 18 residues.

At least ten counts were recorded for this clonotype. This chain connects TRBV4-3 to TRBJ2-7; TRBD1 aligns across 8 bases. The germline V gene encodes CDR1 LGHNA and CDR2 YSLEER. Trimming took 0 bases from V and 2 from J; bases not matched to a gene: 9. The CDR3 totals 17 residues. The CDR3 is CASSQDSQGAGTYEQYF. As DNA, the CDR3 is TGCGCCAGCAGCCAAGATTCTCAGGGGGCAGGGACCTACGAGCAGTACTTC.

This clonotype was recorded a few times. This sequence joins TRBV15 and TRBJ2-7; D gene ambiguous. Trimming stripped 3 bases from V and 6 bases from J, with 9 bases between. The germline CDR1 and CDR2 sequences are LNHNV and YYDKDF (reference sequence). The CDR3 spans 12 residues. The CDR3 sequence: CATSSYGLEQYF. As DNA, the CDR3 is TGTGCCACCAGCAGTTACGGGCTCGAGCAGTACTTC.

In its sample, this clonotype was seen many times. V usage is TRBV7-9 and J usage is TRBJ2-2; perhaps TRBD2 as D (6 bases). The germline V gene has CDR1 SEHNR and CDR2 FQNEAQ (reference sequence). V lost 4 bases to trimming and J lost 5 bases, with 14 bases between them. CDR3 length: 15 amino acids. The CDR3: CASSSPGTPTGELFF. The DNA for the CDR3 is TGTGCCAGCAGCTCCCCAGGGACTCCGACCGGGGAGCTGTTTTTT.

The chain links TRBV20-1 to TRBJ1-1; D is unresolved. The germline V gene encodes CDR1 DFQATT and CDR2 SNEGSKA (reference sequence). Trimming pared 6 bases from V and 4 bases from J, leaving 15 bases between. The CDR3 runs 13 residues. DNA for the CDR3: TGCAGTGCCCAACGGGATACGCCCACTGAAGCTTTCTTT. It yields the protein CSAQRDTPTEAFF.

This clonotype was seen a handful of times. For the CDR3, the DNA is TGTGCCAGCAGTTTATCGACCGGATCTAGCACAGATACGCAGTATTTT. This sequence encodes CASSLSTGSSTDTQYF. V gene TRBV27 combines with J gene TRBJ2-3; the D is unclear. Trimming cost V 0 bases and J 0 bases, with 10 bases left between them. Germline values: CDR1 MNHEY, CDR2 SMNVEV (reference sequence). This CDR3 is 16 amino acids long.

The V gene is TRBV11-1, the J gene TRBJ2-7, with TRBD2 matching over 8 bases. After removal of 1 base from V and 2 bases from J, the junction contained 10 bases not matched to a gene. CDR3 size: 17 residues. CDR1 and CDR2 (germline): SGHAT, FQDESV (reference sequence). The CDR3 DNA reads TGTGCCAGCAGCTTAGGGGGGGTAGCGGGACCGCCCTACGAGCAGTACTTC. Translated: CASSLGGVAGPPYEQYF. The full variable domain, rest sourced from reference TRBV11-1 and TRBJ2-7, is EAEVAQSPRYKITEKSQAVAFWCDPISGHATLYWYRQILGQGPELLVQFQDESVVDDSQLPKDRFSAERLKGVDSTLKIQPAELGDSAMYLCASSLGGVAGPPYEQYFGPGTRLTVT.

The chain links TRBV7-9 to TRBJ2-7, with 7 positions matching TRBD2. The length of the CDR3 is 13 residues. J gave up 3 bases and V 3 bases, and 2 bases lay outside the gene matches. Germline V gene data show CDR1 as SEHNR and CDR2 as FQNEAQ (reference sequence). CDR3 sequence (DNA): TGTGCCAGCAGCTTCCGGGACTACTACGAGCAGTACTTC. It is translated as CASSFRDYYEQYF.

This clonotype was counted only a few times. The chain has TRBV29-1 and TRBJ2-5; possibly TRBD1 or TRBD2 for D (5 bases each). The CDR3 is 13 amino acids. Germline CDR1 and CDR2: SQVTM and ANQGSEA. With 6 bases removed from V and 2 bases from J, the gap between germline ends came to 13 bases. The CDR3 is CSVGDGLQETQYF. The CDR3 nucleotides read TGCAGCGTGGGGGACGGGCTACAAGAGACCCAGTACTTC.

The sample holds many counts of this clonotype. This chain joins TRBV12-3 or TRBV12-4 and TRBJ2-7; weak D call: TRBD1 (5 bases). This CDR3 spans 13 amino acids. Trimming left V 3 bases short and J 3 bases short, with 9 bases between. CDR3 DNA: TGTGCCAGCAGTTTGTCACAGGACTACGAGCAGTACTTC. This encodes CASSLSQDYEQYF.